This T cell receptor beta chain was profiled in a study of cytomegalovirus exposure and HLA in healthy donors. General study points: In vitro work confirmed that a few CMV-associated chains recognize CMV antigens. Altogether, some 170 TCR beta chains were recorded as cytomegalovirus-associated.

On this clone itself: Its target is not known.

The table came from immunoSEQ multiplex PCR; TCRdb's copy has only in-frame clones and leaves some out. The sample yields about 43,000 clones, approximately 90% seen once. This CDR3 spans 14 amino acids. Germline CDR1 is MNHEY and CDR2 is SVGAGI. V lost 5 bases to trimming and J lost 2 bases; unmatched junction nucleotides: 4. The TCR was taken from a man between 18 and 35 years old in good health and CMV-seronegative. Sequences were obtained from PBMCs. V is TRBV6-5 and J is TRBJ1-2, with TRBD1 matching 8 bases. CDR3 protein: CASSTDRVNYGYTF. The CDR3 nucleotides read TGTGCCAGCAGTACGGACAGGGTAAACTATGGCTACACCTTC.